The clone carrying this T cell receptor beta chain was found once. Trimming removed 6 bases from V and 0 bases from J; junction bases left unmatched: 7. CDR1 is MNHNY and CDR2 is SVGAGI in the germline V gene (reference sequence). The CDR3 has 15 amino acids. In terms of age and location, participants ranged from about 18 to 100 years and lived in about two dozen US areas. The data derive from a study of blood T cell repertoires in COVID-19. Only in-frame clones appear in the TCRdb table, and some are missing; sequencing was by immunoSEQ multiplex PCR. The table shows under 500,000 clones, with 70% to 90% occurring only once.

The receptor was isolated from a woman younger than 30 with acute COVID-19. Sequencing was performed on PBMCs or T cells enriched from blood (not recorded which). The chain couples TRBV6-6 to TRBJ1-2; 7 nucleotides agree with TRBD1. The CDR3 sequence: CASSTGTVANYGYTF. Here the CDR3 DNA reads TGTGCCAGCAGCACCGGGACAGTTGCTAACTATGGCTACACCTTC.